Listed here are 7 T cell receptor beta chains from one sample, sequenced in a study of CD8+ T cells in alopecia areata. RNA, once extracted, was reverse transcribed into cDNA for use as the sequencing template. This table comes from immunoSEQ multiplex PCR, and its TCRdb copy is limited to in-frame clones, with some not included. The data contain about 210,000 clones, more than 45% of them singletons. This sample's treatment: oral pan-JAK inhibitor, 5-10 mg twice daily. Sequenced here: CD4+ T cells sorted from blood, sampled at week 4, from a patient treated with tofacitinib. The receptors derive from a human donor with alopecia areata.

This clone was recorded a few times. The rearrangement links TRBV29-1 to TRBJ2-5, with D possibly being TRBD1 or TRBD2 (5 bases each). The V and J ends lost 8 bases and 5 bases respectively, with 15 bases between them. Per germline, CDR1 SQVTM and CDR2 ANQGSEA. This CDR3 is 12 amino acids long. Written as DNA, the CDR3 is TGCAGCACGGACGGGGACGGTGAGACCCAGTACTTC. Translating gives CSTDGDGETQYF.

The genes are TRBV2 and TRBJ1-6; tentatively, D is TRBD1 (5 bases). The germline CDR1 and CDR2 sequences are SNHLY and FYNNEI. The CDR3 totals 15 residues. The germline V and J ends were trimmed by 6 bases and 9 bases, with 18 bases remaining between them. The CDR3: CASSPDNERSSPLHF. For the CDR3, the DNA is TGTGCCAGCAGCCCGGACAACGAGCGGAGTTCACCCCTCCACTTT.

The chain combines TRBV2 with TRBJ2-5; possible D gene TRBD2, 5 bases. The germline V gene has CDR1 SNHLY and CDR2 FYNNEI. The CDR3 sequence is 13 residues long. Trimming removed 4 bases from V and 3 bases from J, with 9 bases in between. For the CDR3, the DNA is TGTGCCAGCAGTGTACGGGGAGAAGAGACCCAGTACTTC. It yields the protein CASSVRGEETQYF.

The chain is built from TRBV14 and TRBJ2-5; D is possibly TRBD2 (6 bases). The CDR3 is 15 amino acids. Trimming took 1 base from V and 5 from J, leaving 14 bases between them. Germline CDR1 is SGHDN and CDR2 is FVKESK. The CDR3 DNA follows: TGTGCCAGCAGCCAAGGCGGACTACGGGTCGAGACCCAGTACTTC. Its protein product is CASSQGGLRVETQYF.

The V gene is TRBV30, the J gene TRBJ2-2, with D perhaps TRBD1 (5 bases). CDR1 GTSNPN and CDR2 SVGIG come from the germline V gene (reference sequence). The ends were cut back, 0 bases at V and 2 bases at J, with 10 bases in the middle. This CDR3 spans 15 amino acids. The CDR3 DNA sequence: TGTGCCTGGAGTGTACGGACAATCAACACCGGGGAGCTGTTTTTT. Its translation: CAWSVRTINTGELFF.

The chain recombines TRBV7-2 with TRBJ2-3; TRBD1 aligns across 7 bases. This CDR3 spans 14 amino acids. Trimming cost V 4 bases and J 4 bases; bases outside gene matches: 5. Germline CDR1 reads SGHTA; CDR2 reads FQGNSA. In DNA form, the CDR3 reads TGTGCCAGCAGCTCCTACAGGGGAGCAGATACGCAGTATTTT. Its protein product is CASSSYRGADTQYF.

The gene calls are TRBV5-1 and TRBJ2-3, with 11 bases that match TRBD2. The CDR3 runs to 14 residues. With V trimmed by 5 bases and J by 4 bases, 3 bases remained unmatched. Per germline, CDR1 SGHRS and CDR2 YFSETQ. CDR3 DNA: TGCGCCAGCAGAGTACTAGCGGGGGCAGATACGCAGTATTTT. Translation: CASRVLAGADTQYF.